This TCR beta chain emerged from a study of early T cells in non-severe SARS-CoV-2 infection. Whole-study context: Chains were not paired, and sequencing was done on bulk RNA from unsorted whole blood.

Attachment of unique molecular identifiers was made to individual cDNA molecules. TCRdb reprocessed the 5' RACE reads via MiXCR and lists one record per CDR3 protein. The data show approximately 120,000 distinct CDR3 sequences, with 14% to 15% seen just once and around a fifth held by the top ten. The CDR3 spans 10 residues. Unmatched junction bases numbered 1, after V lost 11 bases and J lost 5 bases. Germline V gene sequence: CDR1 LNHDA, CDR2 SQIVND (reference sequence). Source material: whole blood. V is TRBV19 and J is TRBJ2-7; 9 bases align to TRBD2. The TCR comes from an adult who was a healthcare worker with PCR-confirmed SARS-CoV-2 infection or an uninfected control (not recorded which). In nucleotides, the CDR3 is TGTGCCGCGGGGGGGGACGAGCAGTACTTC. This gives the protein CAAGGDEQYF.